The 29 T cell receptor beta chains listed next were all sequenced from one sample in a study of T cell changes during pregnancy in multiple sclerosis. Profiled with immunoSEQ multiplex PCR; TCRdb holds only in-frame clones, not every one. The sample has tens of thousands of clones; about nine tenths are singletons. The specimen was peripheral blood, collected in the third trimester of pregnancy. Receptor source: a female donor with multiple sclerosis, enrolled in a pregnancy study.

V usage is TRBV7-9 and J usage is TRBJ1-1; TRBD1 agrees at 8 bases. V lost 5 bases and J lost 1; bases outside the gene matches: 6. Germline V CDR1 and CDR2: SEHNR, FQNEAQ (reference sequence). CDR3 length: 15 residues. CDR3 sequence (DNA): TGTGCCAGCAGCCAAAGAGGACAGGGGAACACTGAAGCTTTCTTT. The encoded protein is CASSQRGQGNTEAFF.

DNA of the CDR3: TGTGCCAGCAGTGAAAGAACGGGAGAATACGAGCAGTACTTC. Protein sequence: CASSERTGEYEQYF. V gene TRBV6-1 combines with J gene TRBJ2-7; D is possibly TRBD2 (6 bases). The CDR3 length is 14 residues. The V gene's germline CDR1 is MNHNS and CDR2 SASEGT. Trimming shortened V by 2 bases and J by 4 bases, and 12 bases separated the two germline ends.

This chain links TRBV7-9 with TRBJ2-7; D uncertain. This CDR3 region has 12 residues. Germline V lookup: CDR1 SEHNR, CDR2 FQNEAQ (reference sequence). V was cut by 0 bases and J by 2 bases, with 2 bases left in between. CDR3 DNA: TGTGCCAGCAGCTTAGCCGCCTACGAGCAGTACTTC. Its protein product is CASSLAAYEQYF. Filled out from reference TRBV7-9 and TRBJ2-7, the complete variable domain reads DTGVSQNPRHKITKRGQNVTFRCDPISEHNRLYWYRQTLGQGPEFLTYFQNEAQLEKSRLLSDRFSAERPKGSFSTLEIQRTEQGDSAMYLCASSLAAYEQYFGPGTRLTVT.

J is TRBJ2-5 and V is TRBV5-4; 7 bases are a match to TRBD2. Germline assignment: CDR1 SGHNT and CDR2 YYREEE (reference sequence). The CDR3 has 16 residues. Unmatched junction bases numbered 10, after V lost 3 bases and J lost 2 bases. The CDR3, as DNA: TGTGCCAGCAGCTGGGGTCGGGGGGAGAAGCAAGAGACCCAGTACTTC. It encodes CASSWGRGEKQETQYF.

The genes are TRBV2 and TRBJ2-7; 8 nucleotides agree with TRBD2. CDR1 is SNHLY, CDR2 FYNNEI, per germline. This CDR3 spans 16 amino acids. With V trimmed by 0 bases and J by 2 bases, 6 bases remained unmatched. This CDR3 is CASSEAPSGPTYEQYF. CDR3 DNA: TGTGCCAGCAGTGAAGCGCCTAGCGGGCCTACCTACGAGCAGTACTTC.

The chain couples TRBV9 to TRBJ1-4; a possible D gene is TRBD1 (5 bases). V lost 2 bases, J lost 8 bases, and 10 bases lay in between. Germline loops: CDR1 SGDLS, CDR2 YYNGEE. The CDR3 is 13 residues long. CDR3 nucleotides: TGTGCCAGCAGCGTCTCCGGGGGGGAAAAACTGTTTTTT. This codes for CASSVSGGEKLFF.

The V and J genes are TRBV7-8 and TRBJ2-7, with a weak D call TRBD2 (6 bases). The CDR3 is made up of 16 amino acids. V gave up 1 base and J gave up 4 bases, with 17 bases separating them. Germline V gene lookup returns CDR1 SGHVS and CDR2 FQNEAQ. The CDR3 here is CASSLVRAGSKYEQYF. The CDR3 DNA follows: TGTGCCAGCAGCTTAGTTCGGGCGGGGAGCAAATACGAGCAGTACTTC.

The V call is TRBV19, the J call TRBJ2-5; 8 nucleotides line up with TRBD2. The CDR3 extends over 15 amino acids. Looked up from germline, CDR1 is LNHDA and CDR2 is SQIVND (reference sequence). J lost 1 base, V lost 3 bases, and 4 bases had no gene match. CDR3 amino acids: CASSIVAGTQETQYF. Written as DNA, the CDR3 is TGTGCCAGTAGTATCGTAGCGGGAACCCAAGAGACCCAGTACTTC.

This clone has only one observation. The chain is built from TRBV28 and TRBJ2-7; no clear D. The CDR3 length is 12 residues. Germline values: CDR1 MDHEN, CDR2 SYDVKM. The V gene lost 3 bases and the J gene lost 1 base, with 4 bases spanning the gap. CDR3 sequence reads: CASSFRSYEQYF. CDR3 DNA sequence: TGTGCCAGCAGTTTCCGTTCCTACGAGCAGTACTTC. Using reference TRBV28 and TRBJ2-7 for the parts outside the CDR3, the full variable domain is DVKVTQSSRYLVKRTGEKVFLECVQDMDHENMFWYRQDPGLGLRLIYFSYDVKMKEKGDIPEGYSVSREKKERFSLILESASTNQTSMYLCASSFRSYEQYFGPGTRLTVT.

This chain uses TRBV4-1 with TRBJ1-2; 7 bases are a match to TRBD1. The CDR3 spans 15 residues. CDR1 and CDR2 (germline): MGHRA, YSYEKL. J gave up 5 bases and V 1 base, and 7 bases lay outside the gene matches. Here the CDR3 DNA reads TGCGCCAGCAGCCAAGGGGCAGGGGGATTTTATGGCTACACCTTC. This encodes CASSQGAGGFYGYTF.

The chain has TRBV4-2 and TRBJ1-2; 11 nucleotides line up with TRBD1. The CDR3 length is 17 residues. Germline V gene lookup returns CDR1 LGHNA and CDR2 YNFKEQ. V gave up 1 base and J gave up 5 bases; unmatched junction bases: 9. The CDR3 sequence is CASSQGREGQGAYGYTF. The CDR3 DNA reads TGTGCCAGCAGCCAAGGGAGAGAAGGACAGGGGGCATATGGCTACACCTTC.

This clone was observed once. The chain carries TRBV10-3 and TRBJ2-7; maybe TRBD2 (5 bases). This CDR3 spans 15 amino acids. CDR1 ENHRY and CDR2 SYGVKD come from the germline V gene. V lost 2 bases and J 2 bases, leaving 13 bases between the germline ends. The CDR3 sequence: CAISEREQSTYEQYF. In DNA form, the CDR3 reads TGTGCCATCAGTGAGAGGGAGCAGAGTACCTACGAGCAGTACTTC.

The V call is TRBV19, the J call TRBJ2-1, with 11 nucleotides matching TRBD2. The CDR3 runs to 17 residues. Trimming at V came to 3 bases and at J to 6 bases, leaving 10 bases not matched to a gene. Germline-derived CDR1 and CDR2 are LNHDA and SQIVND (reference sequence). The CDR3 loop is CASSIFLTSGSGNEQFF. The CDR3 DNA reads TGTGCCAGTAGTATTTTCCTTACTAGCGGGAGCGGCAATGAGCAGTTCTTC.

The V gene is TRBV19, the J gene TRBJ1-6; TRBD1 matches 9 bases. Looked up from germline, CDR1 is LNHDA and CDR2 is SQIVND (reference sequence). The CDR3 is made up of 16 amino acids. V was clipped by 6 bases and J by 10 bases; unmatched bases: 13. The CDR3 sequence: CASSLGQGDNASPLHF. CDR3 nucleotide sequence: TGTGCCAGTAGCCTGGGACAGGGAGATAATGCGTCACCCCTCCACTTT.

The gene calls are TRBV5-1 and TRBJ2-5; the D gene is possibly TRBD1 (6 bases). The CDR3 is 15 residues long. The V and J ends lost 4 bases and 5 bases respectively, with 18 bases between them. The germline V gene encodes CDR1 SGHRS and CDR2 YFSETQ. The chain's CDR3 is CASSVPGTTGETQYF. The CDR3 DNA reads TGCGCCAGCAGCGTACCAGGGACAACAGGCGAGACCCAGTACTTC. Filled out from reference TRBV5-1 and TRBJ2-5, the complete variable domain reads KAGVTQTPRYLIKTRGQQVTLSCSPISGHRSVSWYQQTPGQGLQFLFEYFSETQRNKGNFPGRFSGRQFSNSRSEMNVSTLELGDSALYLCASSVPGTTGETQYFGPGTRLLVL.

The chain carries TRBV4-1 and TRBJ1-2; no clear D gene. Germline values: CDR1 MGHRA, CDR2 YSYEKL. Trimming stripped 0 bases from V and 8 bases from J, with 19 bases between. There are 16 residues in the CDR3. The CDR3: CASSQDGVGGLEGYTF. The CDR3 coding sequence is TGCGCCAGCAGCCAAGACGGCGTGGGAGGGCTTGAAGGCTACACCTTC.

The chain couples TRBV7-9 to TRBJ1-4; tentative D call: TRBD1 (5 bases). The ends were cut back, 5 bases at V and 0 bases at J, with 13 bases in the middle. This CDR3 comprises 16 residues. Germline V gene lookup returns CDR1 SEHNR and CDR2 FQNEAQ (reference sequence). The CDR3 DNA reads as TGTGCCAGCAGCCAACGGGGGAGGGCAACTAATGAAAAACTGTTTTTT. Translating gives CASSQRGRATNEKLFF.

The chain has TRBV7-3 and TRBJ2-5, with TRBD1 identical over 7 bases. This CDR3 has 15 residues. The ends lost 5 bases at V and 5 bases at J; junction bases unmatched: 11. Germline V gives CDR1 SGHTA, CDR2 FQGTGA. CDR3 DNA sequence: TGTGCCAGCAGCCCCTCCTCCGACAGGGCTGAGACCCAGTACTTC. Translation gives CASSPSSDRAETQYF.

This clone was counted between two and nine times. V and J are TRBV7-9 and TRBJ2-1; D remains unclear. Trimming stripped 0 bases from V and 7 bases from J, with 4 bases between. The length of the CDR3 is 12 residues. CDR1 SEHNR and CDR2 FQNEAQ come from the germline V gene (reference sequence). For the CDR3, the DNA is TGTGCCAGCAGCTTAGCAGCAAATGAGCAGTTCTTC. This sequence encodes CASSLAANEQFF.

The J gene is TRBJ1-1, the V gene TRBV5-5; D is perhaps TRBD1 (6 bases). V was cut by 0 bases and J by 6 bases, with 15 bases left in between. This CDR3 comprises 15 residues. Germline CDR1 is SGHKS and CDR2 is YYEKEE (reference sequence). Here the CDR3 DNA reads TGTGCCAGCAGCTTGGCGTCGTCCAGGGGCGCTGAAGCTTTCTTT. This sequence encodes CASSLASSRGAEAFF.

CDR3 sequence (DNA): TGTGCCAGCAGCCGAACAGTGCTTGGCACCCAGCATTTT. Translated: CASSRTVLGTQHF. The chain recombines TRBV4-2 with TRBJ1-5; unclear D gene. The CDR3 has 13 residues. With 4 bases removed from V and 11 bases from J, the gap between germline ends came to 15 bases. CDR1 and CDR2 (germline): LGHNA, YNFKEQ.

There are a few counts of this clone. The rearrangement uses TRBV4-1 and TRBJ2-1; 8 bases line up with TRBD1. Looked up from germline, CDR1 is MGHRA and CDR2 is YSYEKL. This CDR3 is 16 amino acids long. With 6 bases clipped from V and 8 bases from J, the junction kept 15 bases outside the gene matches. The CDR3 nucleotides are TGCGCCAGCAGGGAGGGGTGGACAGGGCAAGATGATGAGCAGTTCTTC. It encodes CASREGWTGQDDEQFF.

The V and J genes are TRBV19 and TRBJ2-1; D might be TRBD2 (7 bases). Germline values: CDR1 LNHDA, CDR2 SQIVND (reference sequence). The CDR3 contains 13 residues. With 3 bases removed from V and 7 bases from J, the gap between germline ends came to 10 bases. The CDR3 is CASSMGGPNEQFF. CDR3 in DNA: TGTGCCAGTAGTATGGGGGGGCCAAATGAGCAGTTCTTC.

This sequence joins TRBV12-2 and TRBJ2-1; the table's D gene call, TRBD2, was not cross checked with the DNA. TRBV12-2 represents a pseudogene. The CDR3 covers 15 residues. The CDR3 loop is CASRLRLATYNEQFF. In DNA form, the CDR3 reads TGTGCAAGTCGCTTAAGGCTAGCTACCTACAATGAGCAGTTCTTC.

This chain joins TRBV5-8 and TRBJ2-3; tentative D call: TRBD2 (6 bases). The CDR3 has 14 residues. Trimming cost V 2 bases and J 0 bases, with 7 bases left between them. The V gene's germline CDR1 is SGHTS and CDR2 YDEGEE. The CDR3 is CASSFAGSTDTQYF. The CDR3 nucleotides read TGTGCCAGCAGCTTCGCGGGAAGCACAGATACGCAGTATTTT.

The CDR3 here is CASSGGQGAAGVGTGELFF. The CDR3 DNA reads TGCGCCAGCAGTGGGGGACAGGGGGCTGCGGGAGTCGGAACCGGGGAGCTGTTTTTT. This chain uses TRBV10-1 with TRBJ2-2; TRBD1 agrees at 12 bases. The CDR3 spans 19 residues. Trimming cost V 4 bases and J 5 bases; bases outside gene matches: 14. CDR1 WNHNN and CDR2 SYGVQD come from the germline V gene (reference sequence).

This clone was counted once. Here the CDR3 DNA reads TGTGCCAGCAGCTTCCAAGGAGGGGCCCCTGGAAACACCATATATTTT. Translated: CASSFQGGAPGNTIYF. The chain is built from TRBV11-1 and TRBJ1-3, with D maybe TRBD1 (5 bases). Germline loops: CDR1 SGHAT, CDR2 FQDESV (reference sequence). V shed 3 bases and J shed 2 bases, with 14 bases lying between them. This CDR3 is 16 amino acids long.

This sequence joins TRBV7-9 and TRBJ1-5; D is uncertain. The CDR3 has 16 amino acids. Germline CDR1 SEHNR, CDR2 FQNEAQ (reference sequence). Between the trimmed V and J ends, which lost 5 bases and 5 bases, there was a span of 19 bases. CDR3 loop: CASSDHSEGYDQPQHF. Here the CDR3 DNA reads TGTGCCAGCAGCGACCATTCAGAGGGCTACGATCAGCCCCAGCATTTT.

This clone was seen only a few times. The chain carries TRBV6-5 and TRBJ2-1, with a possible D match to TRBD1 (7 bases). V lost 4 bases to trimming and J lost 6 bases, with 16 bases between them. The germline V gene encodes CDR1 MNHEY and CDR2 SVGAGI. This CDR3 has 15 amino acids. The CDR3 DNA reads TGTGCCAGCAGTTCGGAGGGGGCCGGACGCAATGAGCAGTTCTTC. Its protein is CASSSEGAGRNEQFF.